The 30 T cell receptor beta chains in this list originate from one sample, sequenced in a study of identical twins. TCRdb processed the 5' RACE reads anew with MiXCR; each CDR3 protein has one entry. This table has 1.5 million to 2 million distinct CDR3 sequences, roughly a third appearing once. Specimen: cord blood. The receptor set was obtained from a newborn girl in good health.

Worth noting for this clonotype: A read error may be the cause here, since a much bigger clone is one base away. The chain uses TRBV4-1 and TRBJ1-2, with D uncertain. Trimming took 2 bases from V and 3 from J, leaving 16 bases between them. The germline V gene has CDR1 MGHRA and CDR2 YSYEKL. This CDR3 spans 16 amino acids. The CDR3 DNA is TGCGCCAGCAGCCAAAGTCGGAGGGCTACAGACTATGGCTACACCTTC. As protein: CASSQSRRATDYGYTF.

This clonotype was seen more than once but under ten times. The V call is TRBV5-1, the J call TRBJ2-7; D ambiguous. V was cut by 0 bases and J by 5 bases, with 15 bases left in between. CDR1 is SGHRS, CDR2 YFSETQ, per germline. The CDR3 runs to 15 residues. CDR3 amino acids: CASSLATGYLDEQYF. CDR3 in DNA: TGCGCCAGCAGCTTGGCCACGGGTTATCTTGACGAGCAGTACTTC.

Only one count was recorded for this clonotype. The chain has TRBV10-3 and TRBJ2-4, with TRBD1 identical over 8 bases. TRBJ2-7 explains the end of the DNA better; the J call may be wrong. CDR1 is ENHRY, CDR2 SYGVKD, per germline. CDR3 length: 14 residues. The CDR3 sequence is CATAGPQGESEQYF. The CDR3 DNA reads as TGTGCCACGGCAGGACCACAGGGGGAGAGCGAGCAGTACTTC.

The rearrangement joins TRBV20-1 to TRBJ2-7; 7 bases are shared with TRBD2. The CDR3 has 13 residues. The V gene end was trimmed by 1 base and the J gene end by 3 bases; junction bases not matched to a gene: 3. From germline, CDR1 is DFQATT and CDR2 SNEGSKA (reference sequence). The CDR3 coding sequence is TGCAGTGCTAGAGTAGCGGGCCACTACGAGCAGTACTTC. This sequence encodes CSARVAGHYEQYF.

This clonotype has only a few counts. V is TRBV18 and J is TRBJ1-2; possibly TRBD1 for D (5 bases). V was pared by 6 bases and J by 2 bases, with 19 bases between. Germline values: CDR1 KGHSH, CDR2 LQKENI. CDR3 length: 16 amino acids. As DNA, the CDR3 is TGTGCCAGCTCCACTCCGAGAGGGACTTCCAACTATGGCTACACCTTC. The encoded protein is CASSTPRGTSNYGYTF. The full variable domain, completed using reference TRBV18 and TRBJ1-2, is NAGVMQNPRHLVRRRGQEARLRCSPMKGHSHVYWYRQLPEEGLKFMVYLQKENIIDESGMPKERFSAEFPKEGPSILRIQQVVRGDSAAYFCASSTPRGTSNYGYTFGSGTRLTVV.

This clonotype was observed a few times. This chain joins TRBV18 and TRBJ1-2, with D unresolved. The germline V gene has CDR1 KGHSH and CDR2 LQKENI. CDR3 length: 16 amino acids. V was cut by 2 bases and J by 0 bases, with 13 bases left in between. The CDR3 here is CASSPGSGLANYGYTF. For the CDR3, the DNA is TGTGCCAGCTCACCAGGATCCGGGTTAGCTAACTATGGCTACACCTTC.

The chain uses TRBV29-1 and TRBJ1-3, with TRBD1 identical over 7 bases. The junction had 4 bases not matched to a gene; V was cut back by 6 bases and J by 2 bases. Germline V gene data show CDR1 as SQVTM and CDR2 as ANQGSEA. The CDR3 runs 13 residues. The CDR3 coding sequence is TGCAGCGTGACAGGGAGGGCTGGAAACACCATATATTTT. Its translation is CSVTGRAGNTIYF.

The genes are TRBV6-5 and TRBJ1-6; tentative D call: TRBD1 (5 bases). The CDR3 runs to 13 residues. Germline assignment: CDR1 MNHEY and CDR2 SVGAGI. V lost 2 bases, J lost 9 bases, and 8 bases lay in between. In nucleotides, the CDR3 is TGTGCCAGCAGTTACGCGGGGGTTTCACCCCTCCACTTT. Protein sequence: CASSYAGVSPLHF.

This clonotype occurred a few times. The rearrangement uses TRBV28 and TRBJ1-2; 7 bases match TRBD1. The J segment lost 6 bases and the V segment lost 6 bases, leaving 16 bases of the junction unmatched. CDR3 length equals 16 residues. From germline, CDR1 is MDHEN and CDR2 SYDVKM. CDR3 sequence: CASRRTGTVPTHGYTF. CDR3 in DNA: TGTGCCAGCAGGCGAACCGGGACAGTCCCAACCCATGGCTACACCTTC.

V gene TRBV2 combines with J gene TRBJ1-6, with a possible D match to TRBD1 (6 bases). The CDR3 totals 14 residues. Germline-derived CDR1 and CDR2 are SNHLY and FYNNEI. Trimming removed 7 bases from V and 6 bases from J, with 13 bases in between. The CDR3 region has the DNA TGTGCCAGCACCCCAGACAGGATTAATTCACCCCTCCACTTT. Protein product: CASTPDRINSPLHF. Full variable domain (remainder filled in from reference TRBV2 and TRBJ1-6): EPEVTQTPSHQVTQMGQEVILRCVPISNHLYFYWYRQILGQKVEFLVSFYNNEISEKSEIFDDQFSVERPDGSNFTLKIRSTKLEDSAMYFCASTPDRINSPLHFGNGTRLTVT.

This clonotype was observed a single time. The V gene is TRBV2, the J gene TRBJ2-4, with D unclear. The last part of the DNA fits TRBJ2-7 better; the J call may be wrong. Germline V gene sequence: CDR1 SNHLY, CDR2 FYNNEI. This CDR3 is 13 amino acids long. The CDR3: CASTSLSSYEQYF. CDR3 DNA: TGTGCCAGCACTTCGCTAAGCTCCTACGAGCAGTACTTC.

In its sample, this clonotype was seen once. The V gene is TRBV7-9, the J gene TRBJ2-3, with D possibly being TRBD2 (5 bases). CDR1 SEHNR and CDR2 FQNEAQ come from the germline V gene (reference sequence). The CDR3 is made up of 14 amino acids. Between the trimmed V and J ends, which lost 0 bases and 10 bases, there was a span of 14 bases. CDR3 bases: TGTGCCAGCAGCTTAGCCCCAACTAGTACCCCGCAGTATTTT. It specifies CASSLAPTSTPQYF.

The chain uses TRBV27 and TRBJ1-1; 7 positions match TRBD1. J gave up 1 base and V 2 bases, and 7 bases lay outside the gene matches. The CDR3 length is 16 residues. Germline CDR1 is MNHEY and CDR2 is SMNVEV (reference sequence). CDR3 loop: CASSLRQGDPNTEAFF. The CDR3 nucleotides read TGTGCCAGCAGTTTACGACAGGGAGACCCGAACACTGAAGCTTTCTTT.

This clonotype was seen a few times. The CDR3 DNA follows: TGCGCCAGCAGCCTCCGTGGGTACCAAGATACGCAGTATTTT. This codes for CASSLRGYQDTQYF. The chain is built from TRBV5-1 and TRBJ2-3, with D uncertain. This CDR3 comprises 14 residues. Trimming took off 4 bases at V and 5 bases at J, with 14 bases between the two ends. The germline V gene encodes CDR1 SGHRS and CDR2 YFSETQ.

This clonotype has just a few counts. The rearrangement uses TRBV7-9 and TRBJ2-1; 9 bases are a match to TRBD2. Germline V gene data show CDR1 as SEHNR and CDR2 as FQNEAQ (reference sequence). The length of the CDR3 is 16 residues. With V trimmed by 10 bases and J by 12 bases, 22 bases remained unmatched. CDR3 sequence (DNA): TGTGCCATCCTCAACGGGCTAGCGGGGCATCGCGATTCGCAGTTCTTC. Translated: CAILNGLAGHRDSQFF.

The J gene is TRBJ2-1, the V gene TRBV24-1; D is perhaps TRBD1 (5 bases). V lost 4 bases to trimming and J lost 12 bases, with 15 bases between them. The CDR3 runs 13 residues. Germline V gene lookup returns CDR1 KGHDR and CDR2 SFDVKD. DNA for the CDR3: TGTGCCACCAGTGAGGGGCAGGTAAGGGGGCAGTTCTTC. Translation gives CATSEGQVRGQFF.

This clonotype appeared many times. The chain couples TRBV9 to TRBJ2-7, with 8 bases matching TRBD1. The junction had 4 bases not matched to a gene; V was cut back by 3 bases and J by 2 bases. Germline CDR1 SGDLS, CDR2 YYNGEE. This CDR3 is built from 14 residues. CDR3 in DNA: TGTGCCAGCAGCGCTCGGACAGGGCCCTACGAGCAGTACTTC. It specifies CASSARTGPYEQYF.

Worth noting for this clonotype: Possible read error: a much larger clone is one base away. The chain joins TRBV28 to TRBJ1-5; D not resolved. Germline CDR1 reads MDHEN; CDR2 reads SYDVKM. The V end was cut by 2 bases, the J end by 5 bases, with 7 bases between. This CDR3 has 13 amino acids. The CDR3 reads CASSLVVDQPQHF. The CDR3 DNA follows: TGTGCCAGCAGTTTAGTGGTAGATCAGCCCCAGCATTTT.

This clonotype has at least ten counts. This chain connects TRBV20-1 to TRBJ2-3; D remains unclear. The CDR3 covers 12 residues. CDR1 is DFQATT, CDR2 SNEGSKA, per germline (reference sequence). V lost 0 bases to trimming and J lost 1 base, with 2 bases between them. CDR3: CSARDGTDTQYF. The CDR3 DNA reads as TGCAGTGCTAGAGATGGCACAGATACGCAGTATTTT.

This sequence joins TRBV27 and TRBJ2-3, with D possibly being TRBD2 (5 bases). The germline V gene has CDR1 MNHEY and CDR2 SMNVEV (reference sequence). This CDR3 contains 16 residues. Trimming cost V 3 bases and J 5 bases, with 18 bases left between them. For the CDR3, the DNA is TGTGCCAGCAGTTTGGGCTCGGGCGGAGCGGTAGATACGCAGTATTTT. It is translated as CASSLGSGGAVDTQYF.

This clonotype came up a few times. This chain uses TRBV5-1 with TRBJ1-2; 7 nucleotides line up with TRBD1. The germline gives CDR1 SGHRS, CDR2 YFSETQ. There are 19 residues in the CDR3. The ends lost 0 bases at V and 2 bases at J; junction bases unmatched: 16. CDR3 sequence (DNA): TGCGCCAGCAGCTTGGCCCAGGCCGGGACAGCCTTTTTGAACTATGGCTACACCTTC. Protein: CASSLAQAGTAFLNYGYTF.

This chain links TRBV19 with TRBJ2-7; possible D gene TRBD1, 6 bases. Germline V gene sequence: CDR1 LNHDA, CDR2 SQIVND (reference sequence). The V end lost 5 bases, the J end lost 3 bases, and 14 bases lay between the germline ends. The CDR3 is 14 residues long. The CDR3 region has the DNA TGTGCCAGTAGTCCCCGACAGGACGGCTACGAGCAGTACTTC. The encoded protein is CASSPRQDGYEQYF.

This clonotype was counted only a few times. The V and J genes are TRBV20-1 and TRBJ2-5; D unresolved. Germline lookup yields CDR1 DFQATT and CDR2 SNEGSKA (reference sequence). The length of the CDR3 is 14 residues. V lost 0 bases and J 2 bases, leaving 10 bases between the germline ends. The CDR3 is CSARDLTTQETQYF. CDR3 coding DNA: TGCAGTGCTAGAGATTTAACAACGCAAGAGACCCAGTACTTC.

This chain uses TRBV27 with TRBJ2-1, with D unresolved. The germline V and J ends were trimmed by 4 bases and 9 bases, with 16 bases remaining between them. The CDR3 sequence is 14 residues long. CDR1 is MNHEY, CDR2 SMNVEV, per germline (reference sequence). The CDR3 protein is CASSSPAELGEQFF. In DNA form, the CDR3 reads TGTGCCAGCAGTTCCCCAGCTGAGCTTGGTGAGCAGTTCTTC.

This clonotype was counted only a few times. The chain joins TRBV25-1 to TRBJ2-7, with 8 bases aligning to TRBD1. The junction had 5 bases not matched to a gene; V was cut back by 1 base and J by 0 bases. Germline assignment: CDR1 MGHDK and CDR2 SYGVNS. The CDR3 is made up of 16 amino acids. CDR3 sequence: CASSEFAGQASYEQYF. The CDR3 nucleotides are TGTGCCAGCAGTGAATTTGCGGGACAGGCCTCCTACGAGCAGTACTTC.

This clonotype was seen a few times. J is TRBJ2-5 and V is TRBV30, with D maybe TRBD1 (5 bases). This CDR3 region has 13 residues. The germline V and J ends were trimmed by 0 bases and 5 bases, with 10 bases remaining between them. The germline CDR1 and CDR2 sequences are GTSNPN and SVGIG (reference sequence). The CDR3 DNA reads TGTGCCTGGAGTGTAGGGCCAGGGGAGACCCAGTACTTC. Amino acids: CAWSVGPGETQYF.

The rearrangement joins TRBV21-1 to TRBJ2-3; TRBD2 is the table's D call, not checked against the DNA. TRBV21-1 is recorded as a pseudogene. The CDR3 is 15 amino acids. CDR3 amino acids: CATRGGRELSPTQYF. Here the CDR3 DNA reads TGTGCCACCAGGGGGGGGAGGGAACTATCCCCTACCCAGTATTTT.

This clonotype was observed a single time. The chain couples TRBV6-5 to TRBJ2-7, with D unclear. The length of the CDR3 is 14 residues. Between the trimmed V and J ends, which lost 2 bases and 0 bases, there was a span of 8 bases. The germline V gene encodes CDR1 MNHEY and CDR2 SVGAGI. CDR3: CASSYRLSSYEQYF. For the CDR3, the DNA is TGTGCCAGCAGTTACCGGCTTTCCTCCTACGAGCAGTACTTC.

This clonotype was seen many times. The chain combines TRBV27 with TRBJ2-7; D is perhaps TRBD1 (6 bases). V was shortened by 8 bases and J by 2 bases, with 19 bases between the two germline ends. CDR1 and CDR2 (germline): MNHEY, SMNVEV (reference sequence). The CDR3 has 15 amino acids. CDR3 amino acids: CASQPTGIQTYEQYF. CDR3 bases: TGTGCCAGCCAACCAACAGGGATTCAAACCTACGAGCAGTACTTC.

The chain carries TRBV6-1 and TRBJ1-1; D possibly corresponds to TRBD1 (6 bases). Trimming took 7 bases from V and 0 from J, leaving 12 bases between them. Germline V gene lookup returns CDR1 MNHNS and CDR2 SASEGT. CDR3 size: 14 residues. CDR3 sequence reads: CASIEDRMNTEAFF. CDR3 DNA sequence: TGTGCCAGCATTGAGGACAGAATGAACACTGAAGCTTTCTTT.